Below, one T cell receptor (beta chain) is given with its context. This entry comes from a study of blood T cell repertoires in COVID-19. Study-level background: Acute and convalescent COVID-19 specimens originated in the United States, Italy and Spain. PBMCs, B-cell-depleted T cells, or T cells were the source of the cDNA or gDNA that made up the material.

Germline CDR1 reads LGHDT; CDR2 reads YNNKEL (reference sequence). The germline V and J ends were trimmed by 3 bases and 0 bases, with 15 bases remaining between them. CDR3 length equals 17 residues. As processed by the authors: Quantification of nucleated cells was approximated via reference gene primer amplification. Measured with immunoSEQ multiplex PCR; TCRdb has only the in-frame clones, and not every one. The DNA gave D and trimming, while V, J and clone size come from that table. The sample has just over 150,000 clones, 70% to 85% seen once. The genes are TRBV3-1 (or the pseudogene TRBV3-2) and TRBJ2-4, with a tentative D call TRBD1 (6 bases). Input material: peripheral blood. The source of this sequence is a woman aged 45-59 years with acute or convalescent COVID-19. DNA of the CDR3: TGTGCCAGCAGCCATGGGGGCCTACTACTAGCCAAAAACATTCAGTACTTC. Protein product: CASSHGGLLLAKNIQYF.